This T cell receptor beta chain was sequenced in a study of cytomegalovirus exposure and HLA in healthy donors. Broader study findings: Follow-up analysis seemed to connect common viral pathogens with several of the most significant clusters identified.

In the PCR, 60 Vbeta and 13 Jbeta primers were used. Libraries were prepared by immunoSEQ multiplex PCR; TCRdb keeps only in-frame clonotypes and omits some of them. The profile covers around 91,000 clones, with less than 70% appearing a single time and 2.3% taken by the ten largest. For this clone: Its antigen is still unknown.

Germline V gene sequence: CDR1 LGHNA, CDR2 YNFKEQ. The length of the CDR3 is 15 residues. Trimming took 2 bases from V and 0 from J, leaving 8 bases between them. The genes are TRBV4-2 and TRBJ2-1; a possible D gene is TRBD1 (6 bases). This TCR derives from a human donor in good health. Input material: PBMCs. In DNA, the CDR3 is TGTGCCAGCAGCCAATACAGGGCCTCCTACAATGAGCAGTTCTTC. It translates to CASSQYRASYNEQFF.